The entry below gives a single T cell receptor beta chain sequence along with its context. The data were taken from a study of blood T cell repertoires in COVID-19. In the study overall: Material from acute and convalescent COVID-19 was sourced from the United States, Italy and Spain. In each case, the material was cDNA or gDNA derived from T cells, B-cell-depleted T cells, or PBMCs.

In the original analysis: Nucleated cell counts were estimated from reference gene primer amplification. Sequencing was performed with immunoSEQ multiplex PCR; in TCRdb, only in-frame clones are kept and a portion is missing. That table gives V, J and clone size, and the DNA gave D and trimming. The repertoire holds 140,000 to 150,000 clones, approximately 87% seen once, with over 8.5% in the top ten. The CDR3 extends over 13 amino acids. V lost 6 bases to trimming and J lost 0 bases; unmatched junction nucleotides: 5. Germline-derived CDR1 and CDR2 are SQVTM and ANQGSEA. The TCR comes from a woman aged 45-65 years with active or convalescent COVID-19. V gene TRBV29-1 combines with J gene TRBJ2-7; 7 bases agree with TRBD1. Input material: peripheral blood. Here the CDR3 reads CSVRTGSSYEQYF. The CDR3 bases are TGCAGCGTACGGACAGGAAGCTCCTACGAGCAGTACTTC.